Below, 19 T cell receptor beta chains from the same sample are listed, as sequenced in a study of molecular identifiers for immune sequencing clone quantification. TCRdb passed the PCR reads through MiXCR, listing each CDR3 protein once. The sample carries around 320,000 distinct CDR3 sequences, roughly 23% recorded once. Sequencing was performed on naive CD8+ T cells from blood, with Jurkat cell RNA spiked in. Subset of the sample: FACS-sorted CD8+CD4-CCR7+CD45RA+ naive T cells. The receptors were sampled from a human donor in good health. Some libraries in this study had Jurkat cell RNA spiked in.

This chain uses TRBV27 with TRBJ2-3; D remains unclear. The CDR3 loop spans 14 amino acids. The germline CDR1 and CDR2 sequences are MNHEY and SMNVEV (reference sequence). V was cut by 1 base and J by 3 bases, with 8 bases left in between. The CDR3 here is CASSLLGKTDTQYF. The CDR3 DNA follows: TGTGCCAGCAGTTTATTAGGGAAGACAGATACGCAGTATTTT.

This clonotype was seen ten or more times. The chain combines TRBV6-5 with TRBJ2-7, with D unresolved. V gave up 5 bases and J gave up 0 bases, with 11 bases separating them. Germline V gene sequence: CDR1 MNHEY, CDR2 SVGAGI. The CDR3 has 14 amino acids. Here the CDR3 DNA reads TGTGCCAGCAGTGCGCAAGTGAGCTCCTACGAGCAGTACTTC. It codes for CASSAQVSSYEQYF.

This clonotype occurred once. In this CDR3 the conserved last residue, phenylalanine or tryptophan, is missing, so a read error is likely. The V gene is TRBV7-9, the J gene TRBJ2-3; 13 positions match TRBD2. CDR1 SEHNR and CDR2 FQNEAQ come from the germline V gene (reference sequence). Trimming removed 4 bases from V and 0 bases from J; junction bases left unmatched: 19. This CDR3 spans 22 amino acids. CDR3 residues: CASSWPVGTSGEEVPSTDTQYS. CDR3 nucleotide sequence: TGTGCCAGCAGCTGGCCCGTCGGGACTAGCGGGGAGGAGGTGCCTAGCACAGATACGCAGTATTCT.

This clonotype has a handful of counts. The V gene is TRBV19, the J gene TRBJ1-4, with D hard to call. With 3 bases removed from V and 3 bases from J, the gap between germline ends came to 8 bases. The germline V gene has CDR1 LNHDA and CDR2 SQIVND (reference sequence). The CDR3 consists of 14 residues. CDR3 bases: TGTGCCAGTAGTATTGGATGGGCTAATGAAAAACTGTTTTTT. Residues: CASSIGWANEKLFF.

The J gene is TRBJ2-1, the V gene TRBV7-2; 12 bases are shared with TRBD2. Germline V gene sequence: CDR1 SGHTA, CDR2 FQGNSA. V was clipped by 3 bases and J by 1 base; unmatched bases: 13. This CDR3 comprises 20 residues. The CDR3 DNA follows: TGTGCCAGCAGCTTGGGGCTAGCGGGGGGGCCCCTTGGTTCCTACAATGAGCAGTTCTTC. This gives the protein CASSLGLAGGPLGSYNEQFF.

The table lists this clonotype with many counts. The V gene is TRBV2, the J gene TRBJ2-7; TRBD1 matches 7 bases. V shed 5 bases, J shed 6 bases, and the junction held 4 bases outside the gene matches. This CDR3 has 12 residues. Germline V gene sequence: CDR1 SNHLY, CDR2 FYNNEI. DNA of the CDR3: TGTGCCAGCAGTTCAACAGGGGCCGAGCAGTACTTC. Translating it yields CASSSTGAEQYF.

About this clonotype: One base away lies a much larger clone, so this may be a sequencing read error. The DNA of the CDR3 is TGTGCCAGCAGCTTGGTCGGGACTAGCTCCTACGAGCAGTACTTC. It encodes CASSLVGTSSYEQYF. This sequence joins TRBV5-3 and TRBJ2-7; 8 nucleotides agree with TRBD2. TRBV5-3 is filed as an ORF, its function uncertain. The CDR3 covers 15 residues.

V and J are TRBV20-1 and TRBJ2-7; 8 nucleotides align to TRBD1. Germline lookup yields CDR1 DFQATT and CDR2 SNEGSKA (reference sequence). This CDR3 is 13 amino acids long. V gave up 5 bases and J gave up 1 base; unmatched junction bases: 4. CDR3 in amino acids: CSAPTGDSYEQYF. CDR3 bases: TGCAGTGCTCCGACAGGGGATTCCTACGAGCAGTACTTC.

The CDR3 is CASSLRDFTSADTQYF. The CDR3 DNA follows: TGTGCCAGCAGTCTAAGGGACTTTACTAGCGCAGATACGCAGTATTTT. The chain is built from TRBV28 and TRBJ2-3; 7 nucleotides line up with TRBD2. The CDR3 has 16 amino acids. V gave up 5 bases and J gave up 4 bases; unmatched junction bases: 12. The V gene's germline CDR1 is MDHEN and CDR2 SYDVKM.

The chain links TRBV4-1 to TRBJ1-1; TRBD1 aligns across 8 bases. Germline CDR1 reads MGHRA; CDR2 reads YSYEKL. The CDR3 is 12 amino acids. V shed 1 base and J 10 bases; nucleotides not matched to a gene: 2. CDR3 coding DNA: TGCGCCAGCAGCCAAGCTACAGGGGGAGCTTTCTTT. It is translated as CASSQATGGAFF.

The V call is TRBV29-1, the J call TRBJ2-1; no clear D gene. Germline CDR1 reads SQVTM; CDR2 reads ANQGSEA. The ends were cut back, 3 bases at V and 4 bases at J, with 19 bases in the middle. This CDR3 has 16 amino acids. CDR3 sequence reads: CSVEYPPPEVYNEQFF. The DNA of the CDR3 is TGCAGCGTTGAGTATCCGCCCCCCGAGGTATACAATGAGCAGTTCTTC.

The rearrangement uses TRBV4-3 and TRBJ2-2, with 8 bases that match TRBD1. This CDR3 has 19 amino acids. Unmatched junction bases numbered 14, after V lost 0 bases and J lost 5 bases. Germline values: CDR1 LGHNA, CDR2 YSLEER. For the CDR3, the DNA is TGCGCCAGCAGCCAAGATCAGTGGCAGGGGGCGCGGGGTACCGGGGAGCTGTTTTTT. Amino acid sequence: CASSQDQWQGARGTGELFF.

V and J are TRBV21-1 and TRBJ2-7. TRBV21-1 is classified as a pseudogene. The CDR3 loop spans 17 amino acids. For the CDR3, the DNA is TGTGCCAGCAGCCCAAGTACCGATACTATCCCCTACTACGAGCAGTACTTC. Translated: CASSPSTDTIPYYEQYF.

The chain employs TRBV27 and TRBJ2-1; TRBD1 or TRBD2 may be the D gene (5 bases each). The V end lost 2 bases, the J end lost 4 bases, and 15 bases lay between the germline ends. The CDR3 covers 16 residues. Germline assignment: CDR1 MNHEY and CDR2 SMNVEV (reference sequence). Written as DNA, the CDR3 is TGTGCCAGCAGTTTACAGCTAGTTGGGGGTTACAATGAGCAGTTCTTC. This translates into CASSLQLVGGYNEQFF.

The chain joins TRBV12-3 or TRBV12-4 to TRBJ2-3; the match to TRBD1 covers 8 bases. CDR3 length: 14 residues. V shed 5 bases, J shed 5 bases, and the junction held 6 bases outside the gene matches. The DNA for the CDR3 is TGTGCCAGCAGTCTTCGACAGGGGTTAGATACGCAGTATTTT. Protein product: CASSLRQGLDTQYF.

This clonotype showed up many times. This chain uses TRBV7-2 with TRBJ1-3; D not resolved. V lost 2 bases to trimming and J lost 7 bases, with 12 bases between them. CDR1 SGHTA and CDR2 FQGNSA come from the germline V gene. The CDR3 loop spans 14 amino acids. The CDR3 reads CASSLSPPGNTIYF. CDR3 in DNA: TGTGCCAGCAGCTTAAGTCCCCCGGGGAACACCATATATTTT.

V is TRBV7-9 and J is TRBJ2-5; TRBD2 aligns across 11 bases. Germline V gene data show CDR1 as SEHNR and CDR2 as FQNEAQ (reference sequence). This CDR3 has 15 amino acids. Trimming at V came to 3 bases and at J to 4 bases, leaving 4 bases not matched to a gene. The CDR3 DNA is TGTGCCAGCAGCTTCCCGACTAGCGGGGTAGAGACCCAGTACTTC. Amino acids: CASSFPTSGVETQYF.

The V and J genes are TRBV25-1 and TRBJ1-1; perhaps TRBD1 as D (5 bases). V was clipped by 0 bases and J by 4 bases, with 6 bases between them. The germline V gene has CDR1 MGHDK and CDR2 SYGVNS. The CDR3 is 13 amino acids. The CDR3 DNA is TGTGCCAGCAGTGAATATGGGACCACTGAAGCTTTCTTT. Translated: CASSEYGTTEAFF.

Concerning this clonotype: A much larger clonotype is one base distant, so this may be a read error. The genes are TRBV29-1 and TRBJ2-7, with D perhaps TRBD2 (6 bases). Germline V lookup: CDR1 SQVTM, CDR2 ANQGSEA. Trimming removed 6 bases from V and 6 bases from J, with 15 bases in between. The CDR3 consists of 12 residues. The CDR3, as DNA: TGCAGCGTCCCGGGACCGCGGGGCGAGCAGTACTTC. It is translated as CSVPGPRGEQYF.